Below are 2 T cell receptor beta chains sequenced from a single sample in a study of blood T cell repertoires in COVID-19. Data came from immunoSEQ multiplex PCR; TCRdb stores just in-frame clones and leaves some out. The sample contains fewer than 80,000 clones, roughly 88% of which appear only once. Sequencing used peripheral blood. These receptors all stem from a human donor in a cohort sampled during active COVID-19.

V usage is TRBV7-8 and J usage is TRBJ1-6; 8 nucleotides match TRBD1. The CDR3 loop spans 18 amino acids. V gave up 2 bases and J gave up 6 bases; unmatched junction bases: 12. CDR1 is SGHVS and CDR2 is FQNEAQ in the germline V gene. The CDR3 sequence is CASSLLSSDREVNSPLHF. The CDR3, as DNA: TGTGCCAGCAGCTTACTTAGTTCGGACAGGGAAGTTAATTCACCCCTCCACTTT.

The chain carries TRBV5-6 and TRBJ1-1; D possibly corresponds to TRBD1 (6 bases). CDR3 length: 12 residues. Germline V gene data show CDR1 as SGHDT and CDR2 as YYEEEE. The V end was cut by 1 base, the J end by 5 bases, with 6 bases between. DNA for the CDR3: TGTGCCAGCAGCTTGAGGGGGACTGAAGCTTTCTTT. Translating it yields CASSLRGTEAFF.